The clone carrying this T cell receptor (beta chain) was seen just once. V lost 0 bases, J lost 16 bases, and 23 bases lay in between. The CDR3 is made up of 15 amino acids. Germline V lookup: CDR1 SGHTS, CDR2 YDEGEE. Original handling: Reference gene primer amplification gave nucleated cell count estimates. Here immunoSEQ multiplex PCR was the method, and the copy in TCRdb shows in-frame clones only, minus some. From that table come the V and J calls and clone size; the DNA was used to work out D and trimming. The data hold around 150,000 clones, with roughly 79% observed a single time. The data were obtained in a study of blood T cell repertoires in COVID-19. Study in general: COVID-19 samples, acute and convalescent, were from the United States, Italy and Spain. T cells, B-cell-depleted T cells, or PBMCs provided the cDNA or gDNA that served as material.

V usage is TRBV5-8 and J usage is TRBJ2-4; perhaps TRBD2 as D (6 bases). The clonotype comes from an elderly woman with acute or convalescent COVID-19. Sequences were obtained from peripheral blood. CDR3 nucleotide sequence: TGTGCCAGCAGCTTGGTTGTTGCGGGGAGATGGGATTTCTACTTC. Protein product: CASSLVVAGRWDFYF.